The TCR beta chain under discussion was sequenced for a study of T cell repertoires in cytomegalovirus infection (dated by TCRdb to the late 2010s). Some background on the complete study: The HLA type of each donor mattered for the analysis, because public TCR beta signatures pointed to carriage of CMV infection along with the matching HLA type. Beyond this particular receptor, the publication reports: Carriers of CMV infection plus the relevant HLA type were discriminated by the cumulative frequency of public TCR beta family members in the study cohort and in an independent approximately 400-donor cohort. The ex vivo response was dominated by HLA-C-restricted CMV-specific TCR beta clonotypes, and the single most frequent clonotype in two of eight donors was supplied by these HLA-C-restricted clonotypes.

Instrument on record: Illumina HiSeq 1500. TCRdb reprocessing: public reads trimmed at Q25 with fastp, clones called with MiXCR, in-frame beta chains kept. Each CDR3 protein gets just one entry, which takes the most common genes and DNA from the rows behind it. This sample is represented by roughly 240,000 distinct CDR3 sequences; 5% to 8.5% of them were singletons. Of the sample, around 6.5% falls within the top ten clones. On this clonotype: The clone's antigen remains unknown. Base-call qualities are not available, and no considerably larger clone is one nucleotide away.

From the cysteine through the phenylalanine, the CDR3 covers 14 amino acids. Only the CDR3 part of the read is kept: 42 bases, read in frame from the first base. Trimming at the junction amounts to 4 bases on V and 6 bases on J, and the germline ends lie 12 bases apart. Recombination joined TRBV12-3 or TRBV12-4 with TRBJ1-4; no D gene call is confident. Input material: PBMCs. The clonotype comes from a human donor in good health (CMV status not recorded). Some clones in this sample may be carry-over from other donors' samples. The CDR3 has the sequence CASSSLQGDEKLFF. The DNA sequence is as follows: TGTGCCAGCAGTTCCCTCCAAGGAGATGAAAAACTGTTTTTT.